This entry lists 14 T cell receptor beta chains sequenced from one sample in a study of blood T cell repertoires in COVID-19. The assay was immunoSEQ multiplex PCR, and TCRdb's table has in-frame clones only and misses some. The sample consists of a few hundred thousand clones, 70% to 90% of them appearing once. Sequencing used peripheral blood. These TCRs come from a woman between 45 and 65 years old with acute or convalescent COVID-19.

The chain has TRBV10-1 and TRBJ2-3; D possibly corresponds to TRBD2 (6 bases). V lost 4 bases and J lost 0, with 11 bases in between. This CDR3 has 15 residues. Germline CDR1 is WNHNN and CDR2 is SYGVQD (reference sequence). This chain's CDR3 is CASSAASDSTDTQYF. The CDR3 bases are TGCGCCAGCAGTGCGGCTAGCGACAGCACAGATACGCAGTATTTT.

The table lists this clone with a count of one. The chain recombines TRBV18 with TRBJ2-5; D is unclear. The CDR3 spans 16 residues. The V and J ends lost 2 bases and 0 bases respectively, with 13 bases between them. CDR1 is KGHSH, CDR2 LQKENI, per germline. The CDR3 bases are TGTGCCAGCTCACCAAACGAGGCTGCTCACCAAGAGACCCAGTACTTC. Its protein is CASSPNEAAHQETQYF. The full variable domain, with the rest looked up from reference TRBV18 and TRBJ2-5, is NAGVMQNPRHLVRRRGQEARLRCSPMKGHSHVYWYRQLPEEGLKFMVYLQKENIIDESGMPKERFSAEFPKEGPSILRIQQVVRGDSAAYFCASSPNEAAHQETQYFGPGTRLLVL.

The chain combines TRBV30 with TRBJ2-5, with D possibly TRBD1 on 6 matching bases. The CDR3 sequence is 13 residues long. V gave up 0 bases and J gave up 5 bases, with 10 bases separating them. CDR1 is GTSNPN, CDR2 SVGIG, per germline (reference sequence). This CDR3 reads CAWSVGQSETQYF. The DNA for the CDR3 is TGTGCCTGGAGTGTGGGACAAAGCGAGACCCAGTACTTC.

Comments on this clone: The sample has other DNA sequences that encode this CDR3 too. The CDR3 here is CASSYRGMNTEAFF. In nucleotides, the CDR3 is TGTGCCAGCAGCTACAGGGGCATGAACACTGAAGCTTTCTTT. V gene TRBV7-2 combines with J gene TRBJ1-1; 7 nucleotides align to TRBD1. The CDR3 is 14 amino acids. V shed 4 bases, J shed 0 bases, and the junction held 2 bases outside the gene matches. Germline lookup yields CDR1 SGHTA and CDR2 FQGNSA.

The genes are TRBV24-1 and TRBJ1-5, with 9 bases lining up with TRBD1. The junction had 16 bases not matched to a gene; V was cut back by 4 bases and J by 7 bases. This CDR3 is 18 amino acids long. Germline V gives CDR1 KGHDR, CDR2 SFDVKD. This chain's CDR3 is CATSDRYRGQLLLQPQHF. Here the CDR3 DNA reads TGTGCCACCAGTGACCGTTACAGGGGGCAGCTCTTATTACAGCCCCAGCATTTT.

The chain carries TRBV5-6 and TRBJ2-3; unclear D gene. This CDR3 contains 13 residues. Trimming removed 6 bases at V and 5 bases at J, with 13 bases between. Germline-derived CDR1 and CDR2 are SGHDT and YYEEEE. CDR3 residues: CASNSRPGDTQYF. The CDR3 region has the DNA TGTGCCAGCAATTCTCGCCCCGGAGATACGCAGTATTTT.

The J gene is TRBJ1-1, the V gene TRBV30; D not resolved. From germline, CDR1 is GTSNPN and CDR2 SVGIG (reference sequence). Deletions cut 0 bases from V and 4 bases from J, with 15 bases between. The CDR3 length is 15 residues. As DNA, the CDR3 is TGTGCCTGGAGTGTAGGGTACTGGAGGGCCACTGAAGCTTTCTTT. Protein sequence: CAWSVGYWRATEAFF.

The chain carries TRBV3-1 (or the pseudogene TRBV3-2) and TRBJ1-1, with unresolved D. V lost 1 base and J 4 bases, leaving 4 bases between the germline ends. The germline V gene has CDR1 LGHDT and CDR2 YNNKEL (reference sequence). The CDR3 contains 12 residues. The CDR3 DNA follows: TGTGCCAGCAGCCAAGCGGTCACTGAAGCTTTCTTT. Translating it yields CASSQAVTEAFF.

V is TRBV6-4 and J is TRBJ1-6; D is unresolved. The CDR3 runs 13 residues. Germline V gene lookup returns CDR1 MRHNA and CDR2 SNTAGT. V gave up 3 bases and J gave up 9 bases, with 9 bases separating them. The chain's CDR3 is CASSDGERSPLHF. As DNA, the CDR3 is TGTGCCAGCAGTGATGGGGAGCGTTCACCCCTCCACTTT.

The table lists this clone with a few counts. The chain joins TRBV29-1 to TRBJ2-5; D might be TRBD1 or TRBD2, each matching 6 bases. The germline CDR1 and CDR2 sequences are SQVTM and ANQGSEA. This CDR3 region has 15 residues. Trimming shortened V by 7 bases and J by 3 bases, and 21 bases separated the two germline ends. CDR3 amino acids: CSGGAAEKAKETQYF. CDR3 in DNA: TGCAGCGGGGGGGCGGCGGAGAAGGCCAAAGAGACCCAGTACTTC.

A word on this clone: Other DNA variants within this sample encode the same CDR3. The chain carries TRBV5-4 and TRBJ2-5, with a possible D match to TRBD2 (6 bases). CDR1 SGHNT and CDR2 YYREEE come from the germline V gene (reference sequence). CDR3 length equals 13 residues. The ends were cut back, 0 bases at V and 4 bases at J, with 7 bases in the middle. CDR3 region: CASSLGGGETQYF. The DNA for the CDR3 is TGTGCCAGCAGCTTGGGGGGAGGAGAGACCCAGTACTTC.

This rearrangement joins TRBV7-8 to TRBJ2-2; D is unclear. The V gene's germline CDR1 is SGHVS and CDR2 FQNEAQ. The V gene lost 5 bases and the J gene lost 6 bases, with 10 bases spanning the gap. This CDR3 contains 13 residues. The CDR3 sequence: CASSPTLSGELFF. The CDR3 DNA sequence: TGTGCCAGCAGCCCTACCCTCTCCGGGGAGCTGTTTTTT.

The CDR3 loop is CASSPPGTGELFF. The CDR3 DNA is TGTGCCAGCAGTCCACCCGGGACCGGGGAGCTGTTTTTT. The gene calls are TRBV12-3 or TRBV12-4 and TRBJ2-2; D unclear. Trimming removed 5 bases at V and 5 bases at J, with 9 bases between. This CDR3 spans 13 amino acids.

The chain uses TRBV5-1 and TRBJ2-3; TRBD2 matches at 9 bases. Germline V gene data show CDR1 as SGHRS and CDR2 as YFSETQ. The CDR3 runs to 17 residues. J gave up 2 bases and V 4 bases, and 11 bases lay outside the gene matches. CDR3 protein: CASSHGAAGGLTDTQYF. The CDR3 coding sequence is TGCGCCAGCAGCCACGGGGCAGCGGGAGGCCTCACAGATACGCAGTATTTT.